This T cell receptor (beta chain) was observed in a study of regulatory T cells in long-lasting Graves disease. Study-level points and caveats: Among the persistent patients, 2,741 public clonotypes were shared, more than the roughly 990 shared among new patients.

Time point indicated: persistent/refractory GD, antithyroid drugs over 5 years with positive TRAb. Making the TCR library involved RNA that had been extracted from PBMCs. Libraries of TCR beta came from iRepertoire HTBI primers plus Arm-PCR of CDR3 regions. A single record per CDR3 protein comes from TCRdb applying MiXCR to the multiplex PCR reads. This table holds roughly 450,000 distinct CDR3 sequences, under 25% found once. To note about this clonotype: Its matching antigen is unknown.

The CDR3 contains 14 residues. CDR1 is MDHEN and CDR2 is SYDVKM in the germline V gene. Trimming removed 4 bases from V and 6 bases from J, with 14 bases in between. This rearrangement joins TRBV28 to TRBJ2-3, with a weak D call TRBD1 (5 bases). This clonotype originated in a female donor with Graves disease. The sequenced sample was peripheral blood mononuclear cells (PBMCs), obtained when the disease was refractory, from a patient treated with antithyroid drugs. The CDR3 loop reads CASSSTSWGDTQYF. The CDR3 DNA reads as TGTGCCAGCAGTTCAACCTCCTGGGGCGATACGCAGTATTTT.